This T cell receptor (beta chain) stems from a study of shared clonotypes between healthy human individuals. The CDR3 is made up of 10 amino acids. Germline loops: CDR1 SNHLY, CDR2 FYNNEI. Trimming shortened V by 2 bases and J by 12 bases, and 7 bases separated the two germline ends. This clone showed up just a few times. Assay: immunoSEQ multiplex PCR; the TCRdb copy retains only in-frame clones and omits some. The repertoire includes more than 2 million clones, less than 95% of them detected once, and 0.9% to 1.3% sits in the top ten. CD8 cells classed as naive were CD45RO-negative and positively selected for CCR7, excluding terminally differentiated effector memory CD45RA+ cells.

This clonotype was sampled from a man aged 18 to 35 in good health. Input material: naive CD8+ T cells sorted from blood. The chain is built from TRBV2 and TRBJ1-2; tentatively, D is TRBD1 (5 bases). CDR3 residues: CASSETGNTF. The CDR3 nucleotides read TGTGCCAGCAGTGAAACAGGCAACACCTTC.